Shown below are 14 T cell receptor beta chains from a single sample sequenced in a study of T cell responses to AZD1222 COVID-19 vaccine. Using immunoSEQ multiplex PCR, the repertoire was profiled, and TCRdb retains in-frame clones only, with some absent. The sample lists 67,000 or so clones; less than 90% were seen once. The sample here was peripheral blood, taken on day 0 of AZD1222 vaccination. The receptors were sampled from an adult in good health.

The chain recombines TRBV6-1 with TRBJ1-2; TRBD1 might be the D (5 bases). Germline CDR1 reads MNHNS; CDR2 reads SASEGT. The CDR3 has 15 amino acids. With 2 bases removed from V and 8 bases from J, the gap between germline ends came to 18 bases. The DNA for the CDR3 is TGTGCCAGCAGTGAACCGGGGACCCCATGGAGAGGCTACACCTTC. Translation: CASSEPGTPWRGYTF.

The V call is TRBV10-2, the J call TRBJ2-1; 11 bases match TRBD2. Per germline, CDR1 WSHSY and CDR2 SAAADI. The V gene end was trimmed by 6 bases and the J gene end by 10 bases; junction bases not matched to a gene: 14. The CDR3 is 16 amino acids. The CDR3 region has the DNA TGCGCCAGCAGGGACCTAGCGGGGGGCGGGGTTAGGGAGCAGTTCTTC. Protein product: CASRDLAGGGVREQFF.

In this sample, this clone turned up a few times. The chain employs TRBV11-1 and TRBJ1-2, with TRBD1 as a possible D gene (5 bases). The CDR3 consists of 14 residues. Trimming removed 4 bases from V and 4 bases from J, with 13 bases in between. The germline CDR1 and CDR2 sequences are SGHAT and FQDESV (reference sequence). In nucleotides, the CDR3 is TGTGCCAGCAGCTCGACAGCGTCATCCTATGGCTACACCTTC. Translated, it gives CASSSTASSYGYTF.

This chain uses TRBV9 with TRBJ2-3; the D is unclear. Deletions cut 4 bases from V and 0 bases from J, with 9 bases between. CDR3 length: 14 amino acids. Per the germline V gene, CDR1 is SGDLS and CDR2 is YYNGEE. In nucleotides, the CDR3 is TGTGCCAGCAGCCCTCCGCCCAGCACAGATACGCAGTATTTT. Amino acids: CASSPPPSTDTQYF.

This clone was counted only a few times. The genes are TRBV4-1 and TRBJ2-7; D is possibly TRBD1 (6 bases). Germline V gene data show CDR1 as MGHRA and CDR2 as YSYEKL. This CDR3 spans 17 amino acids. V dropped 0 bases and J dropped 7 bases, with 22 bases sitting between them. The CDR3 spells CASSQDPSQGRRIEQYF. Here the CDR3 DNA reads TGCGCCAGCAGCCAAGATCCGAGCCAGGGGCGCCGAATTGAGCAGTACTTC.

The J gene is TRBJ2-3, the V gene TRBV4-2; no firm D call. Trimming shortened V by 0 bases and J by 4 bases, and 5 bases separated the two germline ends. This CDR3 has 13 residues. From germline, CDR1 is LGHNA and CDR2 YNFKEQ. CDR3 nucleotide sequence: TGTGCCAGCAGCCAAGATCCGGCAGATACGCAGTATTTT. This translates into CASSQDPADTQYF.

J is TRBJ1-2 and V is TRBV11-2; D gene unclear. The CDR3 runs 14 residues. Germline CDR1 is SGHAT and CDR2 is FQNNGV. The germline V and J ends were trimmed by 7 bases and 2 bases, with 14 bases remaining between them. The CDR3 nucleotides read TGTGCCAGCACCATTACTGGGGAGAACTATGGCTACACCTTC. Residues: CASTITGENYGYTF.

The CDR3, as DNA: TGTGCCAGCAGCTTAGAGCAGAGGGGAGCTGGTGGCTACACCTTC. Translated: CASSLEQRGAGGYTF. V and J are TRBV7-2 and TRBJ1-2, with D perhaps matching TRBD1 (5 bases). CDR3 length: 15 amino acids. Trimming shortened V by 1 base and J by 7 bases, and 16 bases separated the two germline ends. In germline, CDR1 is SGHTA, CDR2 FQGNSA.

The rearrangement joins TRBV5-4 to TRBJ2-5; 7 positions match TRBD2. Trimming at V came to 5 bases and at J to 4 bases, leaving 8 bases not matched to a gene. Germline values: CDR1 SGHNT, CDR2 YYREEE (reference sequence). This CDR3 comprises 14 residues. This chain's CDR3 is CASSWTRAGETQYF. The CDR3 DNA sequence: TGTGCCAGCAGTTGGACTAGAGCGGGAGAGACCCAGTACTTC.

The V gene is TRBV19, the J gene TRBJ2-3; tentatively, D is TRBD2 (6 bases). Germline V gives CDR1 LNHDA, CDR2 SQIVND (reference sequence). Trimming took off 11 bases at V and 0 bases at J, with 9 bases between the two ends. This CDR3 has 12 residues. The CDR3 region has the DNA TGTGCCTCCAGCGGGAGCACAGATACGCAGTATTTT. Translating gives CASSGSTDTQYF.

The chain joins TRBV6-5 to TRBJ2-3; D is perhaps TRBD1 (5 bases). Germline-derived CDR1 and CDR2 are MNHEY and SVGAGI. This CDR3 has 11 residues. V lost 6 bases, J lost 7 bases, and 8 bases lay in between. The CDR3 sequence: CASRDRYTQYF. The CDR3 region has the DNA TGTGCCAGCAGAGACAGATATACGCAGTATTTT.

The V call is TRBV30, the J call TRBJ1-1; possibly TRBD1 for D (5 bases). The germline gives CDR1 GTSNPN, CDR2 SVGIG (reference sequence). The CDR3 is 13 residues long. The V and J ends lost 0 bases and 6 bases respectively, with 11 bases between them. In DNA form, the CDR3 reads TGTGCCTGGAGTGTACAAGGGGATTCTGAAGCTTTCTTT. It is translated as CAWSVQGDSEAFF.

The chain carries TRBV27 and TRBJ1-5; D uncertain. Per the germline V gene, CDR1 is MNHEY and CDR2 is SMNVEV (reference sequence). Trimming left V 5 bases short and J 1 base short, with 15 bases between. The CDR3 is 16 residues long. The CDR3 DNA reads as TGTGCCAGCAGTCCCAAGTTGAGGGTGAGCAATCAGCCCCAGCATTTT. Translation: CASSPKLRVSNQPQHF.

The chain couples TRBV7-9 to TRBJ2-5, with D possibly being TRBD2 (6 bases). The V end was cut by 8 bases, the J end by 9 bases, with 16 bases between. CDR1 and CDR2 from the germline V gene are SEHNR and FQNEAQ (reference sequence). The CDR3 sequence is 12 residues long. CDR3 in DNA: TGTGCCAGCGAACGGGACGGGGGTTCCCAGTACTTC. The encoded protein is CASERDGGSQYF.